Each of the 28 T cell receptor beta chains below was sequenced from the same sample in a study of OX40 agonist ivuxolimab in advanced cancers. The assay was immunoSEQ multiplex PCR, and TCRdb's table has in-frame clones only and misses some. Among more than 50,000 clones listed, about 85% were seen once. The starting material was CD4+ or CD8+ T cells sorted from blood, obtained in a trial of the OX40 agonist ivuxolimab. These receptors were taken from an adult with an advanced solid tumor such as melanoma, head and neck, liver or kidney cancer.

The V gene is TRBV5-4, the J gene TRBJ2-6; TRBD1 matches 8 bases. Germline values: CDR1 SGHNT, CDR2 YYREEE (reference sequence). J gave up 0 bases and V 0 bases, and 5 bases lay outside the gene matches. The CDR3 length is 18 residues. CDR3 sequence (DNA): TGTGCCAGCAGCTTGGGGGGACAGGTTGACTCTGGGGCCAACGTCCTGACTTTC. Translated, it gives CASSLGGQVDSGANVLTF.

The chain joins TRBV5-1 to TRBJ2-5; perhaps TRBD2 as D (5 bases). The CDR3 covers 14 residues. CDR1 SGHRS and CDR2 YFSETQ come from the germline V gene. Between the trimmed V and J ends, which lost 5 bases and 4 bases, there was a span of 15 bases. CDR3 bases: TGCGCCAGCAGACTGGGAGCAGCACGAGAGACCCAGTACTTC. This sequence encodes CASRLGAARETQYF.

The chain uses TRBV6-5 and TRBJ2-7, with D unclear. V was cut by 7 bases and J by 0 bases, with 10 bases left in between. Germline V lookup: CDR1 MNHEY, CDR2 SVGAGI. The CDR3 sequence is 13 residues long. The CDR3 loop is CASIRTDSYEQYF. The CDR3 DNA reads as TGTGCCAGCATCCGAACAGACTCCTACGAGCAGTACTTC.

This clone was seen just once. The rearrangement uses TRBV4-2 and TRBJ2-7; possible D gene TRBD2, 6 bases. With 3 bases removed from V and 3 bases from J, the gap between germline ends came to 21 bases. CDR3 length: 17 amino acids. Germline V CDR1 and CDR2: LGHNA, YNFKEQ. CDR3 protein: CASSHDARGQEGYEQYF. The DNA of the CDR3 is TGTGCCAGCAGCCACGACGCTCGGGGCCAGGAGGGCTACGAGCAGTACTTC.

V usage is TRBV19 and J usage is TRBJ2-5; TRBD1 is a possible D gene (5 bases). The J call is doubtful: the DNA matches TRBJ2-7 better. The CDR3 runs 14 residues. Germline V CDR1 and CDR2: LNHDA, SQIVND (reference sequence). CDR3 amino acids: CASSIYLDNYEQYF. In nucleotides, the CDR3 is TGTGCCAGTAGTATATATCTGGACAACTACGAGCAGTACTTC.

This chain connects TRBV6-6 to TRBJ1-1; 7 nucleotides align to TRBD1. The CDR3 covers 10 residues. V lost 8 bases, J lost 8 bases, and 2 bases stayed unmatched. The germline V gene has CDR1 MNHNY and CDR2 SVGAGI (reference sequence). The CDR3, as DNA: TGTGCCAGCCGGGACAGCGAAGCTTTCTTT. Encoded protein: CASRDSEAFF.

This chain connects TRBV19 to TRBJ1-5; D gene uncertain. Germline lookup yields CDR1 LNHDA and CDR2 SQIVND (reference sequence). The CDR3 spans 15 residues. V was cut by 3 bases and J by 2 bases, with 11 bases left in between. The CDR3 coding sequence is TGTGCCAGTAGTATGGGTCCGGTTGGCAATCAGCCCCAGCATTTT. It encodes CASSMGPVGNQPQHF.

Written as DNA, the CDR3 is TGTGCCAGCAGCGTAGGGTCAGTATCCTACAATGAGCAGTTCTTC. This translates into CASSVGSVSYNEQFF. J is TRBJ2-1 and V is TRBV9, with unresolved D. CDR1 and CDR2 from the germline V gene are SGDLS and YYNGEE. The V and J ends lost 0 bases and 1 base respectively, with 8 bases between them. This CDR3 has 15 amino acids.

The J gene is TRBJ1-2, the V gene TRBV30; TRBD1 matches 8 bases. This CDR3 contains 16 residues. From germline, CDR1 is GTSNPN and CDR2 SVGIG (reference sequence). Unmatched junction bases numbered 12, after V lost 3 bases and J lost 3 bases. This CDR3 reads CAWRSVWRTGHYGYTF. Here the CDR3 DNA reads TGTGCCTGGAGGTCCGTTTGGCGGACAGGGCACTATGGCTACACCTTC.

This rearrangement joins TRBV11-2 to TRBJ2-5; TRBD1 aligns across 8 bases. CDR1 and CDR2 from the germline V gene are SGHAT and FQNNGV. Trimming at V came to 3 bases and at J to 4 bases, leaving 7 bases not matched to a gene. This CDR3 region has 15 residues. The CDR3 DNA follows: TGTGCCAGCAGCTTCCGGTATACAGGGGGAGAGACCCAGTACTTC. It codes for CASSFRYTGGETQYF.

There are a few counts of this clone. This chain uses TRBV5-4 with TRBJ2-1, with TRBD1 matching over 9 bases. This CDR3 spans 16 amino acids. V lost 2 bases and J lost 2; bases outside the gene matches: 5. Germline CDR1 reads SGHNT; CDR2 reads YYREEE (reference sequence). The CDR3 nucleotides are TGTGCCAGCAGCTTACGGGACAGGGCCGCCTACAATGAGCAGTTCTTC. It translates to CASSLRDRAAYNEQFF.

V and J are TRBV7-3 and TRBJ2-2; D unclear. The CDR3 is 16 amino acids. Trimming shortened V by 5 bases and J by 6 bases, and 19 bases separated the two germline ends. Germline V gene sequence: CDR1 SGHTA, CDR2 FQGTGA. The CDR3 here is CASSAEGLIASGELFF. The CDR3 DNA reads TGTGCCAGCAGCGCGGAAGGTCTTATAGCTTCCGGGGAGCTGTTTTTT.

The chain links TRBV6-6 to TRBJ1-2; D call uncertain. The germline gives CDR1 MNHNY, CDR2 SVGAGI (reference sequence). This CDR3 is 13 amino acids long. Trimming shortened V by 2 bases and J by 8 bases, and 12 bases separated the two germline ends. CDR3 in DNA: TGTGCCAGCAGTTACGGTGGACGGGAGGGCTACACCTTC. Amino acid sequence: CASSYGGREGYTF.

This chain joins TRBV5-6 and TRBJ1-1; D not certain. Germline V CDR1 and CDR2: SGHDT, YYEEEE. Trimming shortened V by 1 base and J by 6 bases, and 10 bases separated the two germline ends. CDR3 length: 13 amino acids. The CDR3 region has the DNA TGTGCCAGCAGCTTGCAGGTGAGAGCTGAAGCTTTCTTT. Translated, it gives CASSLQVRAEAFF.

The CDR3 DNA reads TGCGCCAGCAGCTTCGGGCAGGGTTACGGCTACACCTTC. The encoded protein is CASSFGQGYGYTF. The chain joins TRBV5-1 to TRBJ1-2; possibly TRBD1 for D (5 bases). The CDR3 is 13 amino acids. V dropped 2 bases and J dropped 8 bases, with 13 bases sitting between them. CDR1 is SGHRS and CDR2 is YFSETQ in the germline V gene.

J is TRBJ1-6 and V is TRBV6-1; TRBD1 is a possible D gene (6 bases). The CDR3 runs 18 residues. Germline CDR1 is MNHNS and CDR2 is SASEGT. V lost 6 bases to trimming and J lost 8 bases, with 26 bases between them. CDR3 amino acids: CASREHLTYTGQYSPLHF. In DNA, the CDR3 is TGTGCCAGCAGAGAACACCTAACCTATACCGGACAGTATTCACCCCTCCACTTT.

V gene TRBV19 combines with J gene TRBJ2-2; tentative D call: TRBD1 (7 bases). Per the germline V gene, CDR1 is LNHDA and CDR2 is SQIVND (reference sequence). V was trimmed by 4 bases and J by 5 bases, leaving 17 bases between them. The CDR3 is 16 residues long. The CDR3 reads CASSTGGLKNTGELFF. The DNA for the CDR3 is TGTGCCAGTAGTACAGGGGGGTTGAAGAATACCGGGGAGCTGTTTTTT.

This clone occurred once. The chain links TRBV7-3 to TRBJ2-6; 9 bases agree with TRBD2. This CDR3 comprises 17 residues. CDR1 SGHTA and CDR2 FQGTGA come from the germline V gene. The V and J ends lost 4 bases and 2 bases, in that order; junction bases with no gene match: 6. The DNA of the CDR3 is TGTGCCAGCAGCTCAAGGCCTAGCGGGACTGGGGCCAACGTCCTGACTTTC. It codes for CASSSRPSGTGANVLTF.

The V call is TRBV19, the J call TRBJ2-7, with TRBD1 matching over 8 bases. Germline values: CDR1 LNHDA, CDR2 SQIVND (reference sequence). The V and J ends lost 1 base and 2 bases, in that order; junction bases with no gene match: 1. The CDR3 has 14 residues. The DNA of the CDR3 is TGTGCCAGTAGTATAGGACAGGGGACCTACGAGCAGTACTTC. Translation: CASSIGQGTYEQYF.

This clone was found once. V is TRBV28 and J is TRBJ2-3; 12 bases line up with TRBD2. Per germline, CDR1 MDHEN and CDR2 SYDVKM. The CDR3 sequence is 14 residues long. The J segment lost 6 bases and the V segment lost 6 bases, leaving 4 bases of the junction unmatched. The CDR3 nucleotides read TGTGCCAGCAGGGCTAGCGGGAGGGCGGATACGCAGTATTTT. It is translated as CASRASGRADTQYF. Variable domain in full (rest from reference TRBV28 and TRBJ2-3): DVKVTQSSRYLVKRTGEKVFLECVQDMDHENMFWYRQDPGLGLRLIYFSYDVKMKEKGDIPEGYSVSREKKERFSLILESASTNQTSMYLCASRASGRADTQYFGPGTRLTVL.

The chain links TRBV4-1 to TRBJ1-4; TRBD1 is a possible D gene (5 bases). Trimming pared 0 bases from V and 8 bases from J, leaving 19 bases between. Germline V lookup: CDR1 MGHRA, CDR2 YSYEKL. This CDR3 contains 17 residues. CDR3 amino acids: CASSQEAGFYLREKLFF. The DNA for the CDR3 is TGCGCCAGCAGCCAAGAGGCAGGGTTTTACTTGAGGGAAAAACTGTTTTTT.

The rearrangement uses TRBV4-3 and TRBJ2-7; D uncertain. Trimming pared 0 bases from V and 2 bases from J, leaving 11 bases between. Looked up from germline, CDR1 is LGHNA and CDR2 is YSLEER. The CDR3 has 15 amino acids. The CDR3 region has the DNA TGCGCCAGCAGCCAAGATTGGTTGAACCCCTACGAGCAGTACTTC. Translated, it gives CASSQDWLNPYEQYF.

The chain links TRBV10-3 to TRBJ2-5; D is perhaps TRBD1 (5 bases). The DNA end is more similar to TRBJ2-7, so the J call may be wrong. Germline V gene lookup returns CDR1 ENHRY and CDR2 SYGVKD. The CDR3 covers 12 residues. The CDR3 region has the DNA TGTGCCGTATCAGGGAAGTCCTACGAGCAGTACTTC. Protein product: CAVSGKSYEQYF.

The chain links TRBV5-1 to TRBJ2-3; no definite D call. Germline V gene lookup returns CDR1 SGHRS and CDR2 YFSETQ. V was cut by 0 bases and J by 6 bases, with 14 bases left in between. The CDR3 covers 15 residues. DNA for the CDR3: TGCGCCAGCAGCTTGGAGGGTGGCTTTGTGGATACGCAGTATTTT. Protein sequence: CASSLEGGFVDTQYF.

The rearrangement uses TRBV7-6 and TRBJ2-7, with 8 bases identical to TRBD2. The CDR3 spans 13 residues. In germline, CDR1 is SGHVS, CDR2 FNYEAQ. Losses at the gene ends were 4 bases for V and 6 bases for J; bases not matched to a gene: 5. The CDR3 sequence is CASSSSGGSEQYF. CDR3 coding DNA: TGTGCCAGCAGCTCCAGCGGGGGCTCCGAGCAGTACTTC.

The V and J genes are TRBV5-1 and TRBJ2-5, with 7 bases identical to TRBD2. The end of the DNA fits TRBJ2-7 better, so the J call may be wrong. Per germline, CDR1 SGHRS and CDR2 YFSETQ. The CDR3 runs 14 residues. The DNA of the CDR3 is TGCGCCAGCAGCCCCAACTTCGGGGGGAACGAGCAGTACTTC. Amino acids: CASSPNFGGNEQYF.

This clone was seen a handful of times. The rearrangement links TRBV2 to TRBJ1-5; tentative D call: TRBD1 (5 bases). Germline V lookup: CDR1 SNHLY, CDR2 FYNNEI. Trimming shortened V by 1 base and J by 5 bases, and 18 bases separated the two germline ends. The CDR3 is made up of 17 amino acids. CDR3 in amino acids: CASSEDVAGGFYQPQHF. The CDR3 nucleotides read TGTGCCAGCAGTGAAGACGTTGCCGGGGGTTTTTATCAGCCCCAGCATTTT.

V and J are TRBV4-3 and TRBJ1-1; TRBD1 is a possible D gene (5 bases). Germline CDR1 LGHNA, CDR2 YSLEER. The V and J ends lost 0 bases and 0 bases respectively, with 11 bases between them. CDR3 size: 16 residues. CDR3 residues: CASSQDGANMNTEAFF. CDR3 in DNA: TGCGCCAGCAGCCAAGATGGGGCTAATATGAACACTGAAGCTTTCTTT.